One sample yielded the 14 T cell receptor beta chains listed below, sequenced in a study of shared clonotypes between healthy human individuals. Method: immunoSEQ multiplex PCR; TCRdb's copy keeps in-frame clones and lacks some. Of about 2.2 million clones in the sample, approximately 92% were seen once. Naive CD8 cells lacked CD45RO and underwent positive selection for CCR7, leaving out terminally differentiated effector memory CD45RA+ cells. Sequenced material: naive CD8+ T cells from PBMCs. Source of these receptors: a man aged 18 to 29 in good health. Some clones in this sample may be carry-over from other donors' samples.

This rearrangement joins TRBV30 to TRBJ1-3; D not certain. The germline CDR1 and CDR2 sequences are GTSNPN and SVGIG (reference sequence). CDR3 length: 13 residues. Trimming stripped 2 bases from V and 1 base from J, with 6 bases between. The CDR3 DNA is TGTGCCTGGAGTAGGGATTCTGGAAACACCATATATTTT. It yields the protein CAWSRDSGNTIYF.

The chain links TRBV7-3 to TRBJ2-7; a possible D gene is TRBD1 (6 bases). Trimming removed 5 bases from V and 6 bases from J, with 35 bases in between. This CDR3 spans 20 amino acids. The germline V gene encodes CDR1 SGHTA and CDR2 FQGTGA. CDR3 residues: CASSPSPPDRWSSRRIEQYF. The CDR3, as DNA: TGTGCCAGCAGCCCGTCTCCCCCCGACAGGTGGTCCTCGAGGCGTATCGAGCAGTACTTC.

The V call is TRBV7-9, the J call TRBJ2-2, with D perhaps matching TRBD1 or TRBD2 (5 bases each). Germline V gene lookup returns CDR1 SEHNR and CDR2 FQNEAQ (reference sequence). Trimming removed 5 bases from V and 10 bases from J, with 8 bases in between. The CDR3 loop spans 11 amino acids. CDR3 in DNA: TGTGCCAGCAGCCGGGGACCGGAGCTGTTTTTT. Its translation: CASSRGPELFF.

The chain employs TRBV7-2 and TRBJ2-7; no firm D call. Looked up from germline, CDR1 is SGHTA and CDR2 is FQGNSA. This CDR3 has 16 amino acids. The V gene lost 5 bases and the J gene lost 0 bases, with 17 bases spanning the gap. CDR3 nucleotides: TGTGCCAGCAGCACCCACCCGGGTATCGGCTCCTACGAGCAGTACTTC. It yields the protein CASSTHPGIGSYEQYF.

V usage is TRBV28 and J usage is TRBJ2-5; D may be TRBD2 (7 bases). The CDR3 loop spans 16 amino acids. V dropped 6 bases and J dropped 0 bases, with 17 bases sitting between them. Germline V lookup: CDR1 MDHEN, CDR2 SYDVKM. CDR3 amino acids: CASRPRGGLHQETQYF. The CDR3 bases are TGTGCCAGCAGACCTAGGGGGGGGCTTCACCAAGAGACCCAGTACTTC.

J is TRBJ1-6 and V is TRBV5-4; tentatively, D is TRBD1 (5 bases). The ends were cut back, 2 bases at V and 7 bases at J, with 10 bases in the middle. CDR1 and CDR2 (germline): SGHNT, YYREEE (reference sequence). CDR3 length: 14 residues. Here the CDR3 DNA reads TGTGCCAGCAGCTTACGGGACCCAAATTCACCCCTCCACTTT. It yields the protein CASSLRDPNSPLHF.

This chain connects TRBV28 to TRBJ2-7; a possible D gene is TRBD2 (5 bases). CDR1 MDHEN and CDR2 SYDVKM come from the germline V gene. CDR3 length: 14 amino acids. Trimming removed 10 bases from V and 1 base from J, with 17 bases in between. The CDR3 loop reads CATQRVRESYEQYF. The CDR3 region has the DNA TGTGCCACCCAGAGGGTTAGGGAATCCTACGAGCAGTACTTC.

V gene TRBV10-3 combines with J gene TRBJ1-2; the D is unclear. Trimming left V 0 bases short and J 5 bases short, with 10 bases between. This CDR3 is 14 amino acids long. Germline CDR1 is ENHRY and CDR2 is SYGVKD. CDR3 amino acids: CAISESVGAYGYTF. DNA for the CDR3: TGTGCCATCAGTGAGTCAGTCGGCGCATATGGCTACACCTTC.

The chain recombines TRBV28 with TRBJ2-1; no clear D gene. Germline CDR1 reads MDHEN; CDR2 reads SYDVKM. V dropped 6 bases and J dropped 7 bases, with 10 bases sitting between them. The CDR3 totals 12 residues. The CDR3 sequence: CASREPGNEQFF. The CDR3 nucleotides are TGTGCCAGCAGGGAGCCTGGGAATGAGCAGTTCTTC.

This sequence joins TRBV7-9 and TRBJ2-6; D is unclear. V lost 0 bases, J lost 2 bases, and 8 bases lay in between. The length of the CDR3 is 16 residues. Germline V gene data show CDR1 as SEHNR and CDR2 as FQNEAQ (reference sequence). The CDR3 sequence is CASSLAGLTGANVLTF. As DNA, the CDR3 is TGTGCCAGCAGCTTAGCGGGGTTGACTGGGGCCAACGTCCTGACTTTC.

The genes are TRBV27 and TRBJ2-1, with 11 nucleotides matching TRBD2. The V gene end was trimmed by 6 bases and the J gene end by 10 bases; junction bases not matched to a gene: 8. Germline CDR1 is MNHEY and CDR2 is SMNVEV (reference sequence). This CDR3 has 14 residues. The CDR3 here is CASSPLAGGLEQFF. In nucleotides, the CDR3 is TGTGCCAGCAGCCCCTTAGCGGGAGGGTTAGAGCAGTTCTTC.

The rearrangement joins TRBV4-1 to TRBJ2-1; the D gene is possibly TRBD2 (6 bases). The germline gives CDR1 MGHRA, CDR2 YSYEKL. The CDR3 has 12 amino acids. V lost 1 base and J 9 bases, leaving 7 bases between the germline ends. The CDR3 DNA reads TGCGCCAGCAGCCAAGGCGGGGCTGAGCAGTTCTTC. Protein product: CASSQGGAEQFF.

This chain's CDR3 is CASGLNPGELFF. The CDR3 DNA is TGTGCTAGTGGTTTAAATCCCGGGGAGCTGTTTTTT. The chain is built from TRBV12-5 and TRBJ2-2, with D hard to call. Trimming removed 3 bases from V and 6 bases from J, with 5 bases in between. Germline V lookup: CDR1 LGHNT, CDR2 FRNRAP. This CDR3 has 12 amino acids. The variable domain in full, with the rest retrieved from reference TRBV12-5 and TRBJ2-2, is DARVTQTPRHKVTEMGQEVTMRCQPILGHNTVFWYRQTMMQGLELLAYFRNRAPLDDSGMPKDRFSAEMPDATLATLKIQPSEPRDSAVYFCASGLNPGELFFGEGSRLTVL.

The J gene is TRBJ1-2, the V gene TRBV5-4; no clear D gene. This CDR3 spans 13 amino acids. CDR1 is SGHNT and CDR2 is YYREEE in the germline V gene (reference sequence). V was pared by 5 bases and J by 7 bases, with 15 bases between. The CDR3 nucleotides read TGTGCCAGCAGTCCCGCGGAGCCAGCTGGCTACACCTTC. Its protein is CASSPAEPAGYTF.